The TCR beta chain described here comes from a study of T cell responses to AZD1222 COVID-19 vaccine. The study, taken as a whole, reports: At study baseline, merely five or six AZD1222 recipients were seropositive.

As to this clone: No antigen is known for it.

The CDR3 sequence is 12 residues long. CDR1 SGHTA and CDR2 FQGNSA come from the germline V gene. Trimming took 6 bases from V and 8 from J, leaving 13 bases between them. The table came from immunoSEQ multiplex PCR; TCRdb's copy has only in-frame clones and leaves some out. The sample lists 150,000 to 200,000 clones, over 70% occurring once. Sequenced material: peripheral blood, taken on day 0 of MenACWY control vaccination. V and J are TRBV7-2 and TRBJ1-2; D may be TRBD1 (5 bases). The sequence came from an adult in good health. In nucleotides, the CDR3 is TGTGCCAGCAGTTACGGGGCTTTCGGCTACACCTTC. Translation gives CASSYGAFGYTF.